What follows are 11 T cell receptor beta chains derived from one specimen sequenced in a study of regulatory T cells in long-lasting Graves disease (dated by TCRdb to about 2021). The sample's time point label, decoded: newly diagnosed GD, antithyroid drugs for less than 3 months. For both TCR sequencing and RNA sequencing, RNA was extracted from PBMCs in TRIzol. Receptor libraries were prepared by multiplex PCR. Data came from an Illumina HiSeq 4000. To build TCR beta libraries, CDR3 regions were amplified by Arm-PCR using iRepertoire HTBI primers. Through fastp at Q25 and MiXCR, TCRdb rebuilt clones from the public reads, retaining in-frame beta chains. Identical CDR3 protein sequences are pooled into one entry, listed with their most common genes and DNA. The table for this sample lists roughly 560,000 distinct CDR3 sequences; about 12% of them were counted only once. The top ten constitute more than 8% of the sample.

The data were also submitted as part of a second study, on T cells in Graves' hyperthyroidism and ophthalmopathy.

Sequencing was performed on peripheral blood mononuclear cells (PBMCs), taken at new diagnosis, from a patient treated with antithyroid drugs. The receptors here all came from a woman aged 30 to 39 with Graves disease. Donor details come from another sample of the same person, matched by shared clones.

This clonotype was counted ten times or more. J is TRBJ2-5 and V is TRBV27; 7 positions agree with TRBD2. The CDR3 is made up of 13 amino acids. The trim removed 7 bases at V and 2 bases at J, leaving 4 bases unmatched. Germline-derived CDR1 and CDR2 are MNHEY and SMNVEV (reference sequence). The CDR3 here is CASKRGTQETQYF. The CDR3 nucleotides are TGTGCCAGCAAGCGGGGAACACAAGAGACCCAGTACTTC.

This sequence joins TRBV20-1 and TRBJ1-1; the D is unclear. The CDR3 contains 14 residues. V lost 3 bases and J 0 bases, leaving 11 bases between the germline ends. The germline CDR1 and CDR2 sequences are DFQATT and SNEGSKA (reference sequence). The CDR3 nucleotides are TGCAGTGCTAGTCGTGGAGCCATGAACACTGAAGCTTTCTTT. This sequence encodes CSASRGAMNTEAFF.

This clonotype appeared many times. The gene calls are TRBV12-3 or TRBV12-4 and TRBJ2-5; D is perhaps TRBD2 (5 bases). V shed 6 bases and J shed 0 bases, with 5 bases lying between them. The CDR3 runs 12 residues. The CDR3 nucleotides read TGTGCCAGCAGGGACTACCAAGAGACCCAGTACTTC. Amino acids: CASRDYQETQYF.

This sequence joins TRBV7-9 and TRBJ2-1; 7 bases line up with TRBD1. Germline lookup yields CDR1 SEHNR and CDR2 FQNEAQ (reference sequence). V dropped 4 bases and J dropped 1; count of bases not matched to a gene: 16. The CDR3 is 19 residues long. Written as DNA, the CDR3 is TGTGCCAGCAGCTCCCCCCGGGTAGGGGGCGTGGGGTCCTACAATGAGCAGTTCTTC. Translating it yields CASSSPRVGGVGSYNEQFF.

This clonotype occurred many times. This chain joins TRBV20-1 and TRBJ2-2; TRBD2 agrees at 10 bases. Germline lookup yields CDR1 DFQATT and CDR2 SNEGSKA (reference sequence). V was pared by 6 bases and J by 5 bases, with 3 bases of the junction left unmatched. This CDR3 has 13 residues. Written as DNA, the CDR3 is TGCAGTGCCCCGACTAGCGGGACCGGGGAGCTGTTTTTT. Its protein product is CSAPTSGTGELFF.

There are many counts of this clonotype. The rearrangement links TRBV3-1 to TRBJ2-1, with D possibly being TRBD2 (6 bases). The length of the CDR3 is 15 residues. The germline gives CDR1 LGHDT, CDR2 YNNKEL (reference sequence). V lost 0 bases and J 6 bases, leaving 12 bases between the germline ends. CDR3 amino acids: CASSQDAGRGNEQFF. In DNA, the CDR3 is TGTGCCAGCAGCCAAGACGCCGGGAGAGGCAATGAGCAGTTCTTC.

In its sample, this clonotype was seen many times. The rearrangement links TRBV2 to TRBJ1-4, with TRBD1 identical over 9 bases. Germline V CDR1 and CDR2: SNHLY, FYNNEI. V shed 5 bases and J 4 bases; nucleotides not matched to a gene: 5. CDR3 length equals 15 residues. As DNA, the CDR3 is TGTGCCAGCAGTCACAGGGGGCTGGATAATGAAAAACTGTTTTTT. Its translation is CASSHRGLDNEKLFF.

In this sample, this clonotype turned up a few times. The CDR3 protein is CSARVGTDSNQPQHF. CDR3 DNA sequence: TGCAGTGCTAGAGTCGGGACAGATAGCAATCAGCCCCAGCATTTT. V is TRBV20-1 and J is TRBJ1-5; 7 bases are a match to TRBD1. Unmatched junction bases numbered 3, after V lost 1 base and J lost 0 bases. The CDR3 contains 15 residues. Germline lookup yields CDR1 DFQATT and CDR2 SNEGSKA (reference sequence).

This clonotype was recorded many times. The chain has TRBV12-3 or TRBV12-4 and TRBJ2-7; 9 bases are a match to TRBD2. After removal of 7 bases from V and 6 bases from J, the junction contained 10 bases not matched to a gene. The CDR3 totals 14 residues. For the CDR3, the DNA is TGTGCCAGCACCCGGGGTAGCGGGAGAGGCGAGCAGTACTTC. Protein: CASTRGSGRGEQYF.

This clonotype was detected many times. The chain links TRBV12-3 or TRBV12-4 to TRBJ2-6; perhaps D is TRBD1 or TRBD2 (5 bases each). The germline V and J ends were trimmed by 4 bases and 1 base, with 17 bases remaining between them. The CDR3 is 18 amino acids. CDR3 nucleotide sequence: TGTGCCAGCAGTTCGGGGACGGGGCCCGTTTCTGGGGCCAACGTCCTGACTTTC. Its protein is CASSSGTGPVSGANVLTF.

As for this clonotype: A single base separates this from a much larger clone, so it may be a read error. The V call is TRBV18, the J call TRBJ2-2, with D uncertain. CDR3 size: 13 residues. In germline, CDR1 is KGHSH, CDR2 LQKENI. The V end lost 8 bases, the J end lost 2 bases, and 9 bases lay between the germline ends. CDR3 residues: CASPHSNTGELFF. The CDR3 coding sequence is TGTGCCAGCCCACACAGCAACACCGGGGAGCTGTTTTTT.